One and the same sample provided the 4 T cell receptor beta chains below, sequenced in a study of T cell changes during pregnancy in multiple sclerosis. The repertoire was sequenced with immunoSEQ multiplex PCR; TCRdb's copy has only in-frame clones and lacks some. The data contain tens of thousands of clones, roughly 92% of them singletons. This sample comprised peripheral blood, obtained after pregnancy. These receptors came from a female donor with multiple sclerosis, enrolled in a pregnancy study.

V gene TRBV4-2 combines with J gene TRBJ1-5; TRBD1 matches at 7 bases. J lost 3 bases, V lost 3 bases, and 5 bases had no gene match. Per the germline V gene, CDR1 is LGHNA and CDR2 is YNFKEQ. CDR3 length equals 15 residues. CDR3 nucleotide sequence: TGTGCCAGCAGCCAGTCAGGGGGAAACAATCAGCCCCAGCATTTT. This codes for CASSQSGGNNQPQHF.

J is TRBJ2-2 and V is TRBV4-2; 11 nucleotides match TRBD2. V shed 4 bases and J 7 bases; nucleotides not matched to a gene: 2. The germline V gene has CDR1 LGHNA and CDR2 YNFKEQ. This CDR3 comprises 14 residues. The CDR3 loop reads CASSPGLAGGELFF. The CDR3 nucleotides are TGTGCCAGCAGCCCCGGACTAGCGGGCGGGGAGCTGTTTTTT.

The table lists this clone with a count of one. The V gene is TRBV19, the J gene TRBJ2-3, with TRBD1 matching 8 bases. Germline loops: CDR1 LNHDA, CDR2 SQIVND (reference sequence). This CDR3 comprises 17 residues. The ends lost 5 bases at V and 2 bases at J; junction bases unmatched: 12. CDR3 amino acids: CASSDRGGQGHTDTQYF. In DNA form, the CDR3 reads TGTGCCAGTAGTGATAGGGGCGGACAGGGCCACACAGATACGCAGTATTTT.

The chain combines TRBV2 with TRBJ2-3; no reliable D call. Trimming left V 5 bases short and J 9 bases short, with 15 bases between. The CDR3 extends over 13 amino acids. CDR1 and CDR2 (germline): SNHLY, FYNNEI. The CDR3 spells CASSSRMEETQYF. For the CDR3, the DNA is TGTGCCAGCAGTTCCAGGATGGAAGAGACGCAGTATTTT.